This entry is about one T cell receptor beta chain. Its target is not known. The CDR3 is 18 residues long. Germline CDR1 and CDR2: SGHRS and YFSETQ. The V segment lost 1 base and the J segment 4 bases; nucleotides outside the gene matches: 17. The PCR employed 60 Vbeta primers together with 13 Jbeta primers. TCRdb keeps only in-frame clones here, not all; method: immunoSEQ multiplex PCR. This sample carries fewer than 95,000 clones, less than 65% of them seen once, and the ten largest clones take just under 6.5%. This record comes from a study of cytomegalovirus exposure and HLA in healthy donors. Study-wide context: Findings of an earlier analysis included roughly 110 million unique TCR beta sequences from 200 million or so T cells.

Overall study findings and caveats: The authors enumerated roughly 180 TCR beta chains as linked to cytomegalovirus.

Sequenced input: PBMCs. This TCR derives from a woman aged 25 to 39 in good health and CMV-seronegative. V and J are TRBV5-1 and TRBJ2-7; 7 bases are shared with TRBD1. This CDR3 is CASSLWGTQTGLEYEQYF. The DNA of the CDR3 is TGCGCCAGCAGCTTGTGGGGTACCCAGACAGGGTTGGAGTACGAGCAGTACTTC.